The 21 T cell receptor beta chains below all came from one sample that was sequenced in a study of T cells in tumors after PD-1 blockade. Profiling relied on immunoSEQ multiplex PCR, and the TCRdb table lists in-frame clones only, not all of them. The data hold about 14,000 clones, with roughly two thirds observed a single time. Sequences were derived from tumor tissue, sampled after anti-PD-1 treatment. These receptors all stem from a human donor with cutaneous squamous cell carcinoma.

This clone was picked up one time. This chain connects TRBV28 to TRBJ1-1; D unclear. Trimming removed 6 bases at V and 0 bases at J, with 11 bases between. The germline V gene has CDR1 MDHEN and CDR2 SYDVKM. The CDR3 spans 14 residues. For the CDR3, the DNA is TGTGCCAGCAGGCCACCTCAGATGAACACTGAAGCTTTCTTT. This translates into CASRPPQMNTEAFF.

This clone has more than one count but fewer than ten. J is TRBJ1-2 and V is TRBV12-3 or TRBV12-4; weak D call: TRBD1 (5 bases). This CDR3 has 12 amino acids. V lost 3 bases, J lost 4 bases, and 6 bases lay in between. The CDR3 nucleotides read TGTGCCAGCAGTTTGACAGTCTATGGCTACACCTTC. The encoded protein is CASSLTVYGYTF.

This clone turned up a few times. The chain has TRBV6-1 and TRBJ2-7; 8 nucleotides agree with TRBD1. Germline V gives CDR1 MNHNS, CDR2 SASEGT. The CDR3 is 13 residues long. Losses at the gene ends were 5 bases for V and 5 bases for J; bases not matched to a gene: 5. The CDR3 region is CASSTQGGNEQYF. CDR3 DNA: TGTGCCAGCAGTACACAGGGGGGCAACGAGCAGTACTTC.

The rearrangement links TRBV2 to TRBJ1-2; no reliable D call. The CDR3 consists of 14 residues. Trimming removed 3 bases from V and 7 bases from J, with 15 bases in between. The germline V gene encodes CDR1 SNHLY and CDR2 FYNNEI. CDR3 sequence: CASSEAGFRSGYTF. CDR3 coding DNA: TGTGCCAGCAGTGAGGCGGGGTTCCGTAGTGGCTACACCTTC.

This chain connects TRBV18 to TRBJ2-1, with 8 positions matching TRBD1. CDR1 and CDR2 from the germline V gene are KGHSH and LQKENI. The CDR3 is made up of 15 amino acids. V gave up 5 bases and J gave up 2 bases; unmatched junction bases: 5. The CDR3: CASSIGQGPYNEQFF. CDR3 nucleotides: TGTGCCAGCTCAATTGGACAGGGCCCCTACAATGAGCAGTTCTTC. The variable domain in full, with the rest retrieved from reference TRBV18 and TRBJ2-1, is NAGVMQNPRHLVRRRGQEARLRCSPMKGHSHVYWYRQLPEEGLKFMVYLQKENIIDESGMPKERFSAEFPKEGPSILRIQQVVRGDSAAYFCASSIGQGPYNEQFFGPGTRLTVL.

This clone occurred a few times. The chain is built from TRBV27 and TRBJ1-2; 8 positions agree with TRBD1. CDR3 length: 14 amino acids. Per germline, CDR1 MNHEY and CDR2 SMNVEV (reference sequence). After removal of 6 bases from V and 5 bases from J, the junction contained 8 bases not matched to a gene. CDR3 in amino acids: CASSRTGMGYGYTF. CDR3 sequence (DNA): TGTGCCAGCAGCCGGACAGGGATGGGGTATGGCTACACCTTC.

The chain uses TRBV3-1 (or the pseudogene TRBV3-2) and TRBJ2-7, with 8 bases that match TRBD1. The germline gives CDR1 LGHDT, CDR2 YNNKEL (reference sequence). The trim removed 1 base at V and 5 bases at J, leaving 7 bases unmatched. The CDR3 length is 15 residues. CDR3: CASSQGTGGIDEQYF. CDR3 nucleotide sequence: TGTGCCAGCAGCCAAGGTACAGGGGGGATCGACGAGCAGTACTTC.

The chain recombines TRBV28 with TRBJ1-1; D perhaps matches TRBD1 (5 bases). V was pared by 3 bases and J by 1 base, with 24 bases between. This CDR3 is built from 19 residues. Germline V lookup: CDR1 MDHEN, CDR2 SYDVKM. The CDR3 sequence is CASSLPAWGVVRGNTEAFF. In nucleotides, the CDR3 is TGTGCCAGCAGTTTGCCCGCCTGGGGAGTCGTAAGGGGGAACACTGAAGCTTTCTTT. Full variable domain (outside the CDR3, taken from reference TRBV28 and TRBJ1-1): DVKVTQSSRYLVKRTGEKVFLECVQDMDHENMFWYRQDPGLGLRLIYFSYDVKMKEKGDIPEGYSVSREKKERFSLILESASTNQTSMYLCASSLPAWGVVRGNTEAFFGQGTRLTVV.

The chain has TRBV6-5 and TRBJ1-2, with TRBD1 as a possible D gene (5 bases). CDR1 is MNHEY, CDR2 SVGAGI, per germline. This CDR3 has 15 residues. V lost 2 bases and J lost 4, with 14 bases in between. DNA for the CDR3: TGTGCCAGCAGTTACGGGGGGAGTTCTAGCTATGGCTACACCTTC. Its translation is CASSYGGSSSYGYTF.

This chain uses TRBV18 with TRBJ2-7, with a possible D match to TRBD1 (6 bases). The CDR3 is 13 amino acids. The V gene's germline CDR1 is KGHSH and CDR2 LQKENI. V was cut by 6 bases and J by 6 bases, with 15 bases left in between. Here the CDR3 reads CASSRETGFEQYF. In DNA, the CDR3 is TGTGCCAGCTCTCGCGAAACAGGGTTCGAGCAGTACTTC.

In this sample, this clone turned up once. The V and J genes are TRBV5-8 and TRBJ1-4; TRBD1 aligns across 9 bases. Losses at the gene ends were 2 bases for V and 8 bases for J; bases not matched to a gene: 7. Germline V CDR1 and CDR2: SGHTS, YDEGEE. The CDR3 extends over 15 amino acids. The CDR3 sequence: CASSFPRTGAEKLFF. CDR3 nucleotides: TGTGCCAGCAGCTTCCCCCGGACAGGGGCCGAAAAACTGTTTTTT.

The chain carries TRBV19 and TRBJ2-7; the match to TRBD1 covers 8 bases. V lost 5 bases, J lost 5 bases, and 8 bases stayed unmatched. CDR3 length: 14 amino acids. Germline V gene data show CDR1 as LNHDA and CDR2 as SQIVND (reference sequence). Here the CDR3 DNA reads TGTGCCAGTAGTGTGAACAGGGGGTCCCACGAGCAGTACTTC. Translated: CASSVNRGSHEQYF.

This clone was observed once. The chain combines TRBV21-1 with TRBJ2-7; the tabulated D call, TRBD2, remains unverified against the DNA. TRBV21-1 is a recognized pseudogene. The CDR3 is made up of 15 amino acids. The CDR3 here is CASSNGWSGAGEQYF. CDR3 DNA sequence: TGTGCCAGCAGCAATGGGTGGAGCGGAGCCGGTGAGCAGTACTTC.

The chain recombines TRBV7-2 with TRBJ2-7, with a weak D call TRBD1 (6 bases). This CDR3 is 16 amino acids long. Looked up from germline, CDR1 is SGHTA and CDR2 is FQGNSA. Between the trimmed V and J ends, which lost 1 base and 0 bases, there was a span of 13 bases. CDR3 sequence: CASSLVGAPDSYEQYF. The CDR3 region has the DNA TGTGCCAGCAGCTTAGTGGGGGCGCCGGACTCCTACGAGCAGTACTTC.

CDR3 amino acids: CAKAGGANTEAFF. The CDR3 DNA follows: TGTGCTAAGGCGGGGGGGGCGAACACTGAAGCTTTCTTT. The chain recombines TRBV27 with TRBJ1-1, with D possibly matching TRBD1 (6 bases). CDR1 is MNHEY, CDR2 SMNVEV, per germline (reference sequence). The CDR3 spans 13 residues.

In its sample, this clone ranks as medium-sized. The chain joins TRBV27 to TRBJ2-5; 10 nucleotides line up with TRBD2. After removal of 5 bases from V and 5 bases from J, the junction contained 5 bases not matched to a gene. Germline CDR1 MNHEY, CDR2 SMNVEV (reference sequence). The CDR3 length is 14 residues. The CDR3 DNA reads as TGTGCCAGCAGTGAGGGGACTAGCGCGGAGACCCAGTACTTC. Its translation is CASSEGTSAETQYF.

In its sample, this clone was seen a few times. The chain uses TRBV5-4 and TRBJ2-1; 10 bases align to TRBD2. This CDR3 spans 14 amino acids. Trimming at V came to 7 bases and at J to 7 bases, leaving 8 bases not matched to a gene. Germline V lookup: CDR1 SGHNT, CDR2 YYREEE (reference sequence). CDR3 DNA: TGTGCCAGCGAGCTAGCGGGGGCCCCAAATGAGCAGTTCTTC. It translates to CASELAGAPNEQFF.

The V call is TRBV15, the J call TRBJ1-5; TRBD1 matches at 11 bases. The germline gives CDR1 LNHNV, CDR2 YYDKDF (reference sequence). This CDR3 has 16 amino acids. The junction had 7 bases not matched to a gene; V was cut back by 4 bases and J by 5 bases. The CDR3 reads CATSIGTGGRDQPQHF. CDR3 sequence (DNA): TGTGCCACCAGCATCGGGACAGGGGGGAGAGATCAGCCCCAGCATTTT.

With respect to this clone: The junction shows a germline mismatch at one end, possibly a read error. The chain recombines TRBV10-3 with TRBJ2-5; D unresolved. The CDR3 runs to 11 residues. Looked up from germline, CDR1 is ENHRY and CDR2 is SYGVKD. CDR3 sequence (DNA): TGTGCCGTCAGTTTCCAAGAGACCCAGTACTTC. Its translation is CAVSFQETQYF.

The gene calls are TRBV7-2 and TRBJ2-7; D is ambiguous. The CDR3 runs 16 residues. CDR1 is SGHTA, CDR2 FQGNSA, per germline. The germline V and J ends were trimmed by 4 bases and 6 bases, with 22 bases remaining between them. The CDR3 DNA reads TGTGCCAGCAGCTCCCCTCATACAGCTAACTCCCGCGAGCAGTACTTC. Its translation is CASSSPHTANSREQYF. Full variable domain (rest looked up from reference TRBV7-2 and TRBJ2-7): GAGVSQSPSNKVTEKGKDVELRCDPISGHTALYWYRQSLGQGLEFLIYFQGNSAPDKSGLPSDRFSAERTGGSVSTLTIQRTQQEDSAVYLCASSSPHTANSREQYFGPGTRLTVT.

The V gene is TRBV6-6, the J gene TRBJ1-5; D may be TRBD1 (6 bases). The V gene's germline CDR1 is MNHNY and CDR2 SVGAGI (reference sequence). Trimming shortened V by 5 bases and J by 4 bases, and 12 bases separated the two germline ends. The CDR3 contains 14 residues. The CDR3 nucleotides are TGTGCCAGCAGTCCTCCTACAGGGAATCAGCCCCAGCATTTT. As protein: CASSPPTGNQPQHF.